Detailed here is one T cell receptor (beta chain). This specimen comes from a study of blood T cells in healthy people across ages. This CDR3 has 19 residues. A sample-barcoded 5' primer and a J-beta primer mix were used in a second PCR of roughly 7 to 12 cycles. Via MiXCR, TCRdb re-called the 5' RACE reads, giving one row per CDR3 protein. The sample lists more than 600,000 distinct CDR3 sequences; 20% to 30% were seen once. The same sample was also used in a study of T cells of mothers and their children.

J is TRBJ1-5 and V is TRBV21-1; TRBD1, the D gene given by the table, was not confirmed from the DNA. TRBV21-1 is a pseudogene segment. This receptor was identified in a boy under 18 in good health. Input material: blood. The CDR3 DNA reads as TGTGCCAGCAGCAAAGAGAGGGGACAGGGGGCTCAGGGCAATCAGCCCCAGCATTTT. Amino acid sequence: CASSKERGQGAQGNQPQHF.